A single T cell receptor beta chain is shown here with its context. The data are from a study of blood T cell repertoires in COVID-19. Study at large: The origin of the acute and convalescent COVID-19 samples was the United States, Italy and Spain. T cells, B-cell-depleted T cells, or PBMCs provided the cDNA or gDNA that served as material.

Original data processing: It was from reference gene primer amplification that nucleated cell counts were estimated. TCRdb keeps only in-frame clones here, not all; method: immunoSEQ multiplex PCR. The V and J calls and clone size come from that table; D and trimming were worked out from the DNA. The table includes about 120,000 clones, approximately 92% detected once. V gave up 6 bases and J gave up 10 bases; unmatched junction bases: 11. Germline CDR1 and CDR2: SQVTM and ANQGSEA. CDR3 length equals 14 residues. This TCR was sampled from a man between 65 and 85 years old with active or convalescent COVID-19. Specimen: peripheral blood. V gene TRBV29-1 combines with J gene TRBJ1-6; 8 nucleotides agree with TRBD1. CDR3 coding DNA: TGCAGCGTAAGAGATGGACAGGGTTGGTCACCCCTCCACTTT. Its protein product is CSVRDGQGWSPLHF. The full variable domain, with the rest looked up from reference TRBV29-1 and TRBJ1-6, is SAVISQKPSRDICQRGTSLTIQCQVDSQVTMMFWYRQQPGQSLTLIATANQGSEATYESGFVIDKFPISRPNLTFSTLTVSNMSPEDSSIYLCSVRDGQGWSPLHFGNGTRLTVT.